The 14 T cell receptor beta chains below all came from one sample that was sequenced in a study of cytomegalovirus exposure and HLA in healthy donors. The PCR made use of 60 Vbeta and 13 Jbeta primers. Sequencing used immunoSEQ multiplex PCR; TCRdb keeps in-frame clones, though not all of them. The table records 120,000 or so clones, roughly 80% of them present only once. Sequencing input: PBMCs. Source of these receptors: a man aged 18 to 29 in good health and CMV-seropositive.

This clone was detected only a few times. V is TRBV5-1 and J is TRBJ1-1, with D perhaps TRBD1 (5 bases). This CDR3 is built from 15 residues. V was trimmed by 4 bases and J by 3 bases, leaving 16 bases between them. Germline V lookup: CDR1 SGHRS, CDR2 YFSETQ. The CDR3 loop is CASSTRVGGDTEAFF. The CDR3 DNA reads TGCGCCAGCAGCACGAGAGTGGGAGGGGACACTGAAGCTTTCTTT. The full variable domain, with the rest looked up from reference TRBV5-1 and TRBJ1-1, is KAGVTQTPRYLIKTRGQQVTLSCSPISGHRSVSWYQQTPGQGLQFLFEYFSETQRNKGNFPGRFSGRQFSNSRSEMNVSTLELGDSALYLCASSTRVGGDTEAFFGQGTRLTVV.

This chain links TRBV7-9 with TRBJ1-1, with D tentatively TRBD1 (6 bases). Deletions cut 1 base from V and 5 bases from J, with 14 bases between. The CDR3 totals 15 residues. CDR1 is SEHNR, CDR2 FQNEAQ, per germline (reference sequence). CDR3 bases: TGTGCCAGCAGCTTAGGGGTCGGCCAGGGGACTGAAGCTTTCTTT. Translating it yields CASSLGVGQGTEAFF.

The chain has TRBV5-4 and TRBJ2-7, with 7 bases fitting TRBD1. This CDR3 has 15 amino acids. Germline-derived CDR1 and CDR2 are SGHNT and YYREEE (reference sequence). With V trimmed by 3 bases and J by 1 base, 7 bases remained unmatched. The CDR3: CASSSGQDPSYEQYF. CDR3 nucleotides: TGTGCCAGCAGCTCCGGACAGGACCCATCCTACGAGCAGTACTTC.

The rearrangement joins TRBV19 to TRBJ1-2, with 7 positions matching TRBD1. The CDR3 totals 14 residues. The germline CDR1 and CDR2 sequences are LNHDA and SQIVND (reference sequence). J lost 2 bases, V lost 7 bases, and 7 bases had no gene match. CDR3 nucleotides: TGTGCCAGTACCCGGGGACAGACCAACTATGGCTACACCTTC. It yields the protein CASTRGQTNYGYTF.

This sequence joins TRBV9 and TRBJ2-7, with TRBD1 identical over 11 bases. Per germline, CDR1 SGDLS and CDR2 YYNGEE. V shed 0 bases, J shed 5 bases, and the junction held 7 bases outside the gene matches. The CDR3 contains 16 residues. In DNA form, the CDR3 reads TGTGCCAGCAGCGTAGGATGGGACAGGGGGTCCCACGAGCAGTACTTC. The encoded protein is CASSVGWDRGSHEQYF.

The CDR3 region is CASSGDGFDEQYF. The CDR3 bases are TGCGCCAGCAGCGGAGACGGGTTCGACGAGCAGTACTTC. This chain links TRBV5-1 with TRBJ2-7; no firm D call. The CDR3 is 13 amino acids. Deletions cut 4 bases from V and 5 bases from J, with 13 bases between. Germline CDR1 SGHRS, CDR2 YFSETQ.

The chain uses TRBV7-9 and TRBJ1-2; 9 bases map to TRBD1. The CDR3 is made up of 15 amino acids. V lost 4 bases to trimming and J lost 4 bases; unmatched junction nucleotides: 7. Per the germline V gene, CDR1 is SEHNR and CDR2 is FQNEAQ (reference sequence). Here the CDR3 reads CASSSVTGGIYGYTF. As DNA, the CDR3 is TGTGCCAGCAGCTCAGTGACAGGGGGGATCTATGGCTACACCTTC.

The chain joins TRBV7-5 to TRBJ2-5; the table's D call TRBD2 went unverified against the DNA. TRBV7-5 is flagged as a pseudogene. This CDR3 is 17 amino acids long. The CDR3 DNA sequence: TGTGTCAGAAGCTTAGGAAAACTAGCGGGGGCCCAAGAGACCCAGTACTTC. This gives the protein CVRSLGKLAGAQETQYF.

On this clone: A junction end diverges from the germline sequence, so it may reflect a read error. In DNA, the CDR3 is TGTGCCAGCAGTTACATCTATGGCGGGGAGTATCACTTC. It translates to CASSYIYGGEYHF. The chain is built from TRBV7-9 and TRBJ2-5, with a weak D call TRBD2 (6 bases). Germline lookup yields CDR1 SEHNR and CDR2 FQNEAQ (reference sequence). This CDR3 is built from 13 residues.

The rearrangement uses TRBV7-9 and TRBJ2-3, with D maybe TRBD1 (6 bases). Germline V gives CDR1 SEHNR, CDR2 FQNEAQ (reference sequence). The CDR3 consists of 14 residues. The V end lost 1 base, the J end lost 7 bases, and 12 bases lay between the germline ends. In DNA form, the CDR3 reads TGTGCCAGCAGCTTAGAATTCGGACAGAATACGCAGTATTTT. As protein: CASSLEFGQNTQYF.

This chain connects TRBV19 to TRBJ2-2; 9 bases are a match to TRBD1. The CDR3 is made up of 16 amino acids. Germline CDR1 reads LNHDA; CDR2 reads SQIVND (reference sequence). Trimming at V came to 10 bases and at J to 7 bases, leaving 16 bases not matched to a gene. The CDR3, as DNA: TGTGCCACCCAGACAGGGGGATTGGTTTGGGGCGGGGAGCTGTTTTTT. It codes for CATQTGGLVWGGELFF.

The CDR3 loop is CASRRQGERSPLHF. DNA of the CDR3: TGTGCCAGCAGGAGACAGGGGGAAAGGTCACCCCTCCACTTT. The rearrangement links TRBV6-5 to TRBJ1-6; 9 bases are a match to TRBD1. V lost 6 bases, J lost 10 bases, and 7 bases stayed unmatched. Germline V gives CDR1 MNHEY, CDR2 SVGAGI. The CDR3 extends over 14 amino acids.

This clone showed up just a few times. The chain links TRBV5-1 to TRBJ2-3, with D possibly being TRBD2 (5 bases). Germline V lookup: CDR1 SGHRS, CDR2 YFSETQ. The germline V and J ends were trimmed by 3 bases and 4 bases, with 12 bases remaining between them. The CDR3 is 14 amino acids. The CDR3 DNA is TGCGCCAGCAGCTCCGAACAGAGGGCAGATACGCAGTATTTT. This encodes CASSSEQRADTQYF.

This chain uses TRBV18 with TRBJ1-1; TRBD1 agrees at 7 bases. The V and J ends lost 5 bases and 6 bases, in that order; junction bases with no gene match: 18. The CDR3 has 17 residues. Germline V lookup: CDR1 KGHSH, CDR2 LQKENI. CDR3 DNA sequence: TGTGCCAGCTCAAGGTGGGAAGACAGGGTTTATTCGGCTGAAGCTTTCTTT. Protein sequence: CASSRWEDRVYSAEAFF.